This T cell receptor (beta chain) was profiled in a study of blood T cells in healthy people across ages. Overall study findings and caveats: While age rose, TCR beta diversity per million T cells dropped in a roughly linear way. Total diversity from one million sequenced T cells was likely underestimated.

This clonotype was observed many times. The target antigen is unknown. Healthy Caucasians from Russia aged roughly 6 to 90 served as donors. The authors ran a second PCR of about 7 to 12 cycles using a sample-barcoded 5' primer and a J-beta primer mix. TCRdb fed the 5' RACE reads into MiXCR, producing one record per CDR3 protein. The repertoire holds some 670,000 distinct CDR3 sequences, with around 50% as singletons. V was trimmed by 6 bases and J by 0 bases, leaving 12 bases between them. CDR1 and CDR2 from the germline V gene are SGHTA and FQGNSA. The CDR3 loop spans 15 amino acids. This TCR came from a woman aged 80 or over in good health. Material for sequencing was blood. This sequence joins TRBV7-2 and TRBJ2-1; the D is unclear. The CDR3 protein is CASSYYDPSYNEQFF. CDR3 nucleotide sequence: TGTGCCAGCAGTTACTACGACCCCTCCTACAATGAGCAGTTCTTC.